These 28 T cell receptor beta chains came from one sample sequenced in a study of cytomegalovirus exposure and HLA in healthy donors. The primer mix had 60 Vbeta and 13 Jbeta primers. The protocol was immunoSEQ multiplex PCR, while the TCRdb copy is restricted to in-frame clones and leaves out a portion. The sample includes 150,000 to 180,000 clones, over 70% of them seen just once. The sequencing input was PBMCs. All receptors come from a man aged 25-45 years in good health and CMV-seropositive.

The chain couples TRBV20-1 to TRBJ2-7, with D hard to call. The CDR3 spans 11 residues. Germline CDR1 and CDR2: DFQATT and SNEGSKA (reference sequence). Trimming took 6 bases from V and 3 from J, leaving 9 bases between them. CDR3 residues: CSAVPGYEQYF. The CDR3 bases are TGCAGTGCCGTCCCAGGCTACGAGCAGTACTTC.

The V call is TRBV14, the J call TRBJ2-1; unclear D gene. Germline-derived CDR1 and CDR2 are SGHDN and FVKESK. This CDR3 is built from 16 residues. Between the trimmed V and J ends, which lost 1 base and 5 bases, there was a span of 15 bases. The CDR3 nucleotides are TGTGCCAGCAGCCAAGGACATGTGTTAGACGACAATGAGCAGTTCTTC. Protein: CASSQGHVLDDNEQFF.

There are a few counts of this clone. The V gene is TRBV5-1, the J gene TRBJ2-3, with a possible D match to TRBD1 (5 bases). The germline CDR1 and CDR2 sequences are SGHRS and YFSETQ. Trimming took 5 bases from V and 2 from J, leaving 9 bases between them. The CDR3 contains 13 residues. As DNA, the CDR3 is TGCGCCAGCAGTTGGGGCCCCACAGATACGCAGTATTTT. This codes for CASSWGPTDTQYF.

The chain couples TRBV2 to TRBJ2-3; 12 positions agree with TRBD2. V dropped 6 bases and J dropped 6; count of bases not matched to a gene: 10. CDR3 length: 16 residues. Germline CDR1 reads SNHLY; CDR2 reads FYNNEI. The CDR3 sequence is CASRETSGSGDDTQYF. The CDR3 DNA is TGTGCCAGCAGGGAGACTAGCGGGAGTGGGGATGATACGCAGTATTTT.

The chain employs TRBV12-5 and TRBJ2-2; unclear D gene. The CDR3 contains 12 residues. Per germline, CDR1 LGHNT and CDR2 FRNRAP. Trimming removed 5 bases at V and 5 bases at J, with 6 bases between. The CDR3 sequence: CASGLLTGELFF. The CDR3 bases are TGTGCTAGTGGTCTTTTAACCGGGGAGCTGTTTTTT.

The chain recombines TRBV28 with TRBJ1-5; no clear D. This CDR3 has 15 residues. V dropped 3 bases and J dropped 3 bases, with 12 bases sitting between them. CDR1 is MDHEN, CDR2 SYDVKM, per germline. CDR3 region: CASSFMRHANQPQHF. The CDR3 bases are TGTGCCAGCAGTTTTATGAGACACGCCAATCAGCCCCAGCATTTT.

This chain joins TRBV5-1 and TRBJ2-5; 7 bases agree with TRBD1. The CDR3 length is 15 residues. With V trimmed by 3 bases and J by 2 bases, 7 bases remained unmatched. Germline loops: CDR1 SGHRS, CDR2 YFSETQ. CDR3 bases: TGCGCCAGCAGCTCCGAGGACAGGAGGCAAGAGACCCAGTACTTC. It codes for CASSSEDRRQETQYF. Full variable domain (outside the CDR3, taken from reference TRBV5-1 and TRBJ2-5): KAGVTQTPRYLIKTRGQQVTLSCSPISGHRSVSWYQQTPGQGLQFLFEYFSETQRNKGNFPGRFSGRQFSNSRSEMNVSTLELGDSALYLCASSSEDRRQETQYFGPGTRLLVL.

This clone was seen only a few times. V is TRBV4-1 and J is TRBJ1-6; 7 bases map to TRBD1. With 1 base clipped from V and 8 bases from J, the junction kept 5 bases outside the gene matches. This CDR3 is built from 15 residues. From germline, CDR1 is MGHRA and CDR2 YSYEKL. The DNA for the CDR3 is TGCGCCAGCAGCCAAGGCGGCAGGGGGGATTCACCCCTCCACTTT. Translation gives CASSQGGRGDSPLHF.

V is TRBV6-6 and J is TRBJ1-5; unclear D gene. The CDR3 spans 14 residues. From germline, CDR1 is MNHNY and CDR2 SVGAGI (reference sequence). The V and J ends lost 4 bases and 3 bases respectively, with 10 bases between them. CDR3 region: CASSSHSFNQPQHF. CDR3 bases: TGTGCCAGCAGTTCCCACAGCTTCAATCAGCCCCAGCATTTT.

The chain combines TRBV28 with TRBJ2-5, with D maybe TRBD1 (6 bases). Germline V gene sequence: CDR1 MDHEN, CDR2 SYDVKM. The CDR3 extends over 15 amino acids. The V gene lost 4 bases and the J gene lost 4 bases, with 16 bases spanning the gap. The CDR3 DNA reads as TGTGCCAGCAGTTCCCACAGGGTGGGTCGAGAGACCCAGTACTTC. Translating it yields CASSSHRVGRETQYF.

J is TRBJ2-3 and V is TRBV27, with 14 bases identical to TRBD2. After removal of 5 bases from V and 10 bases from J, the junction contained 14 bases not matched to a gene. Germline V gene data show CDR1 as MNHEY and CDR2 as SMNVEV (reference sequence). The CDR3 consists of 17 residues. The CDR3 DNA reads as TGTGCCAGCAGTCAGAGGACTAGCGGGAGGTTCCCTTTGGCGCAGTATTTT. Translating gives CASSQRTSGRFPLAQYF.

This clone has a single count. The chain recombines TRBV6-1 with TRBJ2-1; TRBD2 matches 8 bases. This CDR3 region has 15 residues. The V segment lost 7 bases and the J segment 2 bases; nucleotides outside the gene matches: 7. In germline, CDR1 is MNHNS, CDR2 SASEGT. Here the CDR3 DNA reads TGTGCCAGCACCCGACTAGCGCTAACCTACAATGAGCAGTTCTTC. As protein: CASTRLALTYNEQFF.

This rearrangement joins TRBV15 to TRBJ2-7; TRBD1 agrees at 7 bases. CDR1 is LNHNV, CDR2 YYDKDF, per germline (reference sequence). Trimming removed 5 bases from V and 0 bases from J; junction bases left unmatched: 4. This CDR3 has 14 residues. CDR3 loop: CATSLDRASYEQYF. CDR3 bases: TGTGCCACCAGCCTTGACAGGGCCTCCTACGAGCAGTACTTC. The full variable domain, in which reference TRBV15 and TRBJ2-7 provide the parts outside the CDR3, is DAMVIQNPRYQVTQFGKPVTLSCSQTLNHNVMYWYQQKSSQAPKLLFHYYDKDFNNEADTPDNFQSRRPNTSFCFLDIRSPGLGDTAMYLCATSLDRASYEQYFGPGTRLTVT.

This clone was seen a single time. The chain couples TRBV9 to TRBJ2-1; 8 bases map to TRBD2. CDR1 is SGDLS, CDR2 YYNGEE, per germline. The CDR3 runs to 15 residues. After removal of 4 bases from V and 4 bases from J, the junction contained 7 bases not matched to a gene. CDR3 residues: CASSPSGSQYNEQFF. CDR3 coding DNA: TGTGCCAGCAGCCCCAGCGGGAGCCAATACAATGAGCAGTTCTTC. Variable domain in full (rest from reference TRBV9 and TRBJ2-1): DSGVTQTPKHLITATGQRVTLRCSPRSGDLSVYWYQQSLDQGLQFLIQYYNGEERAKGNILERFSAQQFPDLHSELNLSSLELGDSALYFCASSPSGSQYNEQFFGPGTRLTVL.

The chain recombines TRBV15 with TRBJ1-2, with TRBD1 matching 8 bases. Germline V lookup: CDR1 LNHNV, CDR2 YYDKDF (reference sequence). V shed 2 bases and J 7 bases; nucleotides not matched to a gene: 18. The CDR3 loop spans 18 amino acids. The CDR3 sequence is CATSRPIDRGKGGGGYTF. The CDR3 DNA reads as TGTGCCACCAGCAGACCGATTGACAGGGGAAAAGGAGGAGGTGGCTACACCTTC. Looking up the rest from reference TRBV15 and TRBJ1-2 gives the full variable domain: DAMVIQNPRYQVTQFGKPVTLSCSQTLNHNVMYWYQQKSSQAPKLLFHYYDKDFNNEADTPDNFQSRRPNTSFCFLDIRSPGLGDTAMYLCATSRPIDRGKGGGGYTFGSGTRLTVV.

The genes are TRBV7-8 and TRBJ2-2; the match to TRBD2 covers 8 bases. V lost 4 bases and J lost 6; bases outside the gene matches: 10. There are 16 residues in the CDR3. Germline loops: CDR1 SGHVS, CDR2 FQNEAQ. CDR3 in amino acids: CASSYTGTRFAGELFF. The CDR3 nucleotides are TGTGCCAGCAGCTACACCGGGACTAGATTCGCCGGGGAGCTGTTTTTT.

The sample holds one count of this clone. This chain links TRBV28 with TRBJ1-3, with D hard to call. Trimming pared 1 base from V and 4 bases from J, leaving 8 bases between. The CDR3 covers 14 residues. From germline, CDR1 is MDHEN and CDR2 SYDVKM. The CDR3 DNA follows: TGTGCCAGCAGTTTATCGGGGTTAGGAAACACCATATATTTT. Encoded protein: CASSLSGLGNTIYF.

The chain is built from TRBV4-2 and TRBJ1-1; a possible D gene is TRBD1 (5 bases). Trimming removed 1 base at V and 4 bases at J, with 13 bases between. Germline V gene data show CDR1 as LGHNA and CDR2 as YNFKEQ. The CDR3 has 15 amino acids. The CDR3 is CASSQAQTEATEAFF. The CDR3 DNA reads as TGTGCCAGCAGCCAAGCCCAGACAGAAGCCACTGAAGCTTTCTTT.

The sample holds a few counts of this clone. The chain combines TRBV11-3 with TRBJ2-2; tentative D call: TRBD1 (6 bases). CDR1 and CDR2 (germline): SGHNT, YENEEA. V was shortened by 5 bases and J by 2 bases, with 15 bases between the two germline ends. The CDR3 runs to 16 residues. This chain's CDR3 is CASSPSTGSNTGELFF. The CDR3 DNA follows: TGTGCCAGCAGCCCTTCGACAGGCTCCAACACCGGGGAGCTGTTTTTT.

The rearrangement links TRBV21-1 to TRBJ2-6; the table calls TRBD2, which could not be checked here. TRBV21-1 is designated a pseudogene. The length of the CDR3 is 14 residues. In nucleotides, the CDR3 is TGTGCCAGCATCTTGAGGACTGGGGCCAACGTCCTGACTTTC. This codes for CASILRTGANVLTF.

V and J are TRBV7-6 and TRBJ2-3; TRBD2 might be the D (6 bases). Trimming removed 3 bases from V and 2 bases from J, with 12 bases in between. Germline CDR1 SGHVS, CDR2 FNYEAQ. The CDR3 has 15 residues. This CDR3 reads CASSLTGLPTDTQYF. The CDR3 nucleotides are TGTGCCAGCAGCTTGACGGGACTCCCCACAGATACGCAGTATTTT.

The V gene is TRBV7-2, the J gene TRBJ2-1, with D unclear. Deletions cut 5 bases from V and 1 base from J, with 12 bases between. Germline values: CDR1 SGHTA, CDR2 FQGNSA. There are 15 residues in the CDR3. The CDR3 here is CASSPEPVSYNEQFF. CDR3 in DNA: TGTGCCAGCAGCCCTGAGCCCGTTTCCTACAATGAGCAGTTCTTC.

The rearrangement joins TRBV5-1 to TRBJ1-2; D unresolved. The V and J ends lost 5 bases and 1 base respectively, with 12 bases between them. The length of the CDR3 is 14 residues. CDR1 and CDR2 (germline): SGHRS, YFSETQ. DNA of the CDR3: TGCGCCAGCAGTACAGAACCTTTTAACTATGGCTACACCTTC. Protein sequence: CASSTEPFNYGYTF.

The rearrangement joins TRBV7-2 to TRBJ1-4; TRBD1 matches 8 bases. J lost 3 bases, V lost 4 bases, and 1 base had no gene match. This CDR3 is 14 amino acids long. CDR1 and CDR2 from the germline V gene are SGHTA and FQGNSA. CDR3 sequence reads: CASSSGQANEKLFF. The CDR3 DNA follows: TGTGCCAGCAGCTCGGGACAGGCTAATGAAAAACTGTTTTTT.

J is TRBJ1-6 and V is TRBV5-1; D possibly corresponds to TRBD1 (5 bases). Looked up from germline, CDR1 is SGHRS and CDR2 is YFSETQ. The CDR3 spans 16 residues. Trimming pared 4 bases from V and 7 bases from J, leaving 18 bases between. CDR3 in amino acids: CASSPTGDEANSPLHF. CDR3 in DNA: TGCGCCAGCAGCCCCACGGGGGACGAGGCAAATTCACCCCTCCACTTT.

The genes are TRBV2 and TRBJ2-7, with a weak D call TRBD2 (6 bases). With 6 bases removed from V and 2 bases from J, the gap between germline ends came to 17 bases. Germline V lookup: CDR1 SNHLY, CDR2 FYNNEI. The CDR3 sequence is 15 residues long. CDR3 loop: CASRKGEGEAYEQYF. The CDR3 DNA reads as TGTGCCAGCAGAAAAGGAGAAGGGGAGGCCTACGAGCAGTACTTC.

CDR3 amino acids: CSVNPSGGCEAFF. CDR3 bases: TGCAGCGTTAACCCTTCAGGGGGTTGTGAAGCTTTCTTT. The rearrangement joins TRBV29-1 to TRBJ1-1; 7 bases are a match to TRBD1. From germline, CDR1 is SQVTM and CDR2 ANQGSEA. Germline trimming cut 5 bases from V and 7 bases from J; bases unmatched to any gene: 10. CDR3 length: 13 residues.

The gene calls are TRBV27 and TRBJ2-1; 11 positions agree with TRBD1. J was trimmed by 9 bases and V by 6 bases; bases with no gene match: 7. CDR3 length: 14 residues. CDR1 and CDR2 from the germline V gene are MNHEY and SMNVEV (reference sequence). The CDR3 spells CASSRDRGFSEQFF. The CDR3 DNA sequence: TGTGCCAGCAGCCGGGACAGGGGGTTCTCTGAGCAGTTCTTC.